This T cell receptor (beta chain) was retrieved from a study of blood T cell repertoires in COVID-19. The overall study: Samples representing acute and convalescent COVID-19 were sourced from the United States, Italy and Spain. In each case, the material was cDNA or gDNA derived from T cells, B-cell-depleted T cells, or PBMCs.

The CDR3 sequence is 14 residues long. CDR1 and CDR2 (germline): SGHRS, YFSETQ. V dropped 4 bases and J dropped 6 bases, with 17 bases sitting between them. Seattle enrolled patients during active infection and tracked them longitudinally. Sequencing used immunoSEQ multiplex PCR; TCRdb keeps in-frame clones, though not all of them. The table records almost 200,000 clones, 70% to 90% of them present only once. The chain has TRBV5-1 and TRBJ2-7; D might be TRBD2 (6 bases). This receptor was taken from a man in his 60s with COVID-19, enrolled during active disease. The sequencing sample was made of peripheral blood. CDR3 loop: CASSPTLATLEQYF. The CDR3 region has the DNA TGCGCCAGCAGCCCAACACTAGCCACCCTCGAGCAGTACTTC.